This T cell receptor beta chain was identified during a study of vaccination and CD4 T cells after COVID-19. Sequence data for DNA of cultured CD4+ T cells were generated by the Oncomine TCR Beta short-read assay. TCRdb re-derived calls from the PCR reads in MiXCR, one entry per CDR3 protein. The sample lists about 20,000 distinct CDR3 sequences; around 50% were seen once. The treatment was: roughly 11-day PBMC culture with coronavirus spike peptide pools or control peptides (ViraFEST assay). In regard to this clonotype: Its antigen is not identified.

Trimming took 6 bases from V and 3 from J, leaving 11 bases between them. CDR1 and CDR2 from the germline V gene are MDHEN and SYDVKM. The length of the CDR3 is 13 residues. Sequenced: CD4+ T cells from blood, cultured in vitro. The clonotype originates from a human donor who had recovered from COVID-19. The chain uses TRBV28 and TRBJ1-2; perhaps TRBD1 as D (5 bases). The CDR3 sequence is CASREGSDYGYTF. The CDR3, as DNA: TGTGCCAGCAGGGAGGGGTCGGACTATGGCTACACCTTC.